The rows below give T cell receptor beta chains drawn from one sample of a study of shared clonotypes between healthy human individuals. Libraries were prepared by immunoSEQ multiplex PCR; TCRdb keeps only in-frame clonotypes and omits some of them. The sample lists some 800,000 clones; more than 85% were seen once. The sample taken for sequencing was naive CD8+ T cells sorted from blood. The receptors shown here come from a man in his thirties or forties in good health. Both conserved end residues are trimmed from each CDR3. The order of the fields is V gene, CDR3 protein.

TRBV29-1	SVAGGGYEQY
TRBV28	ASSPRAGRSYDYGYT
TRBV28	ASSLAEYDNEQF
TRBV27	ASGALPITEAF
TRBV5-6	ASSQDRGSNQPQH
TRBV2	ASSEGTAAYEQY
TRBV11-2	ASSLDLAGGHYEQY
TRBV12-5	ASGPGTGVETQY
TRBV7-6	ASSVSGGRALNEQF
TRBV9	ASSVGQGVDEQF
TRBV2	ASSEGGIDEQF
TRBV7-6	ASSPVGETYNEQF
TRBV30	AWSVLAGEPQETQY
TRBV5-1	ASSFGRASTDTQY
TRBV27	ASSFNGGPNEQF
TRBV7-9	ASSFPPRTEQF
TRBV28	ASSLGVMGNQPQH
TRBV13	ASSSRLAGLGEQY
TRBV7-9	ASKGPEREKLF
TRBV5-5	ASSLADNGAFGT
TRBV15	ATSFRDTSRGSYGYT
TRBV2	ASWGGDSSYEQY
TRBV28	ASSFETPNNEQF
TRBV27	ASSFSGQQETQY
TRBV10-3	AISYRSGVTGKDEQF
TRBV6-7	ASSPLRGGGELF
TRBV28	ASSATFPGYSYNEQF
TRBV19	ASSTGQGVYNEQF
TRBV7-3	ASSSDGTDTQY
TRBV29-1	SGAGTSGSGEQF